A selection of T cell receptor beta chains follows, all from one sample in a study of cytomegalovirus exposure and HLA in healthy donors. Sequenced by immunoSEQ multiplex PCR; TCRdb stores in-frame clones only, minus some. The sample shows around 300,000 clones, about 86% of them seen only once. The sample was PBMCs. The receptors derive from a woman in her late teens or twenties in good health and CMV-seronegative. The CDR3 runs from the conserved cysteine through the conserved F or W.

v_gene | CDR3aa
TRBV9 | CASSVGPSGISYEQYF
TRBV13 | CASSLGRSGGRETQYF
TRBV4-3 | CASSQVRTGNTEAFF
TRBV9 | CASSVLQGADGELFF
TRBV19 | CASSMREGYTF
TRBV27 | CASSLEGEGEAFF
TRBV30 | CAWSVRGYSNQPQHF
TRBV5-4 | CASSPQNYGYTF
TRBV5-1 | CASSLGGTGKDQPQHF
TRBV18 | CASSPQSGSGRGNEQFF
TRBV2 | CASSATGVYGYTF
TRBV5-1 | CASSLEGGTSGNTIYF
TRBV29-1 | CSGTLRDRCYEQYF
TRBV19 | CASSIGQVWGYTF
TRBV11-3 | CASSHRRGRGFNEKLFF
TRBV30 | CAHGQRQYNEQFF
TRBV6-5 | CASRPGTRNTGELFF
TRBV10-3 | CAISARTGAFF
TRBV14 | CASSQDLGRGNSPLHF
TRBV19 | CASSIIAGAGNQPQHF
TRBV5-1 | CASSLDNPYEQYF
TRBV6-5 | CASSYGTGNQPQHF
TRBV5-1 | CASSGAGSTDTQYF
TRBV19 | CASSRQPGGDPGELFF
TRBV11-2 | CASSLEGHLSGNTIYF
TRBV7-9 | CASSLAPGYYGYTF
TRBV28 | CASSLSPGVADTQYF
TRBV5-1 | CASSLGASSNQPQHF
TRBV30 | CAWSRAYYGYTF
TRBV5-6 | CASSFGWASGANVLTF
TRBV7-2 | CASSLNRIYEQYF
TRBV6-5 | CASTPGTPKNYGYTF
TRBV4-2 | CASSQDSEETQYF
TRBV5-5 | CASSLDGRASHPYGYTF
TRBV6-5 | CASSYSRSTGNTIYF
TRBV19 | CASIRDRGEEPQHF
TRBV5-5 | CASSRQGAGELFF
TRBV21-1 | CASSPTTTSYEQYF
TRBV30 | CAWSVRQRNTEAFF
TRBV30 | CAWTGRGGETQYF
TRBV19 | CASSIFGGGSYEQYF
TRBV5-1 | CASSLEWTNYGYTF
TRBV27 | CASSFGTAVYEQYF
TRBV4-3 | CASSPGLAGGNTGELFF